This T cell receptor beta chain was identified in a study of identical twins. TCRdb re-called the 5' RACE reads through MiXCR, storing one row per CDR3 protein. There are 260,000 or so distinct CDR3 sequences in the sample; 7% to 8.5% occur only once, and around 5.4% lies in the top ten. The CDR3 runs 15 residues. Broader study findings: Weaker excess sharing between twins was seen in beta out-of-frame sequences.

This clonotype came up many times. Its antigen is still unknown. The same data also contributed to another study, on yellow fever vaccine responses in identical twins.

What was sequenced was CD8+ T cells sorted from blood. The rearrangement joins TRBV21-1 to TRBJ1-2; the table's D gene call, TRBD1, was not cross checked with the DNA. TRBV21-1 is a pseudogene. The origin of this receptor is a woman younger than 35 in good health. The CDR3 is CASSKPLWGPYGYTF. The CDR3 nucleotides read TGTGCCAGCAGCAAACCTCTATGGGGGCCTTATGGCTACACCTTC.